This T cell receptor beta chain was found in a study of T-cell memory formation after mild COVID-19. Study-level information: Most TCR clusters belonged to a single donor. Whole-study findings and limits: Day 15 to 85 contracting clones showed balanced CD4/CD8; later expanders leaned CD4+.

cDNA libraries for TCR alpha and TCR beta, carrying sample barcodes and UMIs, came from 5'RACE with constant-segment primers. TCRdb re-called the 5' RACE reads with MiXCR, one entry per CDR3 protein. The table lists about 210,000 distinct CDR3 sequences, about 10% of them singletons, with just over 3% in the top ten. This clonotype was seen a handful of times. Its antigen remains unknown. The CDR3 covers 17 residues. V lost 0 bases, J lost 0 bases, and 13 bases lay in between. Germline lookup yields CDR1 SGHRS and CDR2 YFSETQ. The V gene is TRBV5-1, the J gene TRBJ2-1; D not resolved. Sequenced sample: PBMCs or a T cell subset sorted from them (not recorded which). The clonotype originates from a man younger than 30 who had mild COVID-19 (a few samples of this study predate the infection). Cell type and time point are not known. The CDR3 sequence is CASSLAAGTSSYNEQFF. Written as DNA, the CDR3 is TGCGCCAGCAGCTTGGCTGCAGGAACAAGCTCCTACAATGAGCAGTTCTTC.